This TCR beta chain was sequenced in a study of T cells in Graves' hyperthyroidism and ophthalmopathy. Study-wide results and caveats: Peripheral blood also featured most of the thyroid clonotypes expanded above 0.001. From stable hyperthyroidism, ophthalmopathy was set apart by a 13 V-J model.

The source material, RNA transcripts, was used to amplify TCR beta CDR3 regions. Using the HTBI primer set, a first-round RT-PCR was run on the TCR CDR3. TCRdb re-analysed the multiplex PCR reads in MiXCR, keeping a single row per CDR3 protein. This table holds about 710,000 distinct CDR3 sequences, 16% found once. The CDR3 covers 15 residues. The germline V and J ends were trimmed by 1 base and 7 bases, with 14 bases remaining between them. CDR1 and CDR2 from the germline V gene are SEHNR and FQNEAQ (reference sequence). There are many counts of this clonotype. Its antigen remains unknown. This rearrangement joins TRBV7-9 to TRBJ2-1, with a possible D match to TRBD1 (5 bases). Sequenced sample: blood. The receptor comes from a man aged 18 to 30 with Graves' hyperthyroidism. CDR3 amino acids: CASSLERIRANEQFF. The CDR3 coding sequence is TGTGCCAGCAGCTTAGAGAGGATCAGGGCTAATGAGCAGTTCTTC.